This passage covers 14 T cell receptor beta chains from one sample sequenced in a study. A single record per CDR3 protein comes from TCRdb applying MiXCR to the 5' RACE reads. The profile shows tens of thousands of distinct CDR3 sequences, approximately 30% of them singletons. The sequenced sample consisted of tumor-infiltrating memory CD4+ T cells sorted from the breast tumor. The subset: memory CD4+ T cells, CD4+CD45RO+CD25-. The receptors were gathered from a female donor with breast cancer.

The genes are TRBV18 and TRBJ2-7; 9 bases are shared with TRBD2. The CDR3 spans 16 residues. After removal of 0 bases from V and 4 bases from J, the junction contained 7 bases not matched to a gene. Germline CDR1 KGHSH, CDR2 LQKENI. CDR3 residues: CASSPPAGGVGYEQYF. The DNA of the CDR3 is TGTGCCAGCTCACCACCCGCGGGGGGGGTCGGATACGAGCAGTACTTC.

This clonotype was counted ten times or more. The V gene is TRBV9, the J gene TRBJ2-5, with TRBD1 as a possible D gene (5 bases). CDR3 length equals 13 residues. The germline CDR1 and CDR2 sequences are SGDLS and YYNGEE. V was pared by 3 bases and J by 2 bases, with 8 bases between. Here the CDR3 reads CASSEGIQETQYF. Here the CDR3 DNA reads TGTGCCAGCAGCGAGGGGATACAAGAGACCCAGTACTTC.

This chain's CDR3 is CASSYIGGGIGNTEAFF. In nucleotides, the CDR3 is TGTGCCAGCAGTTACATCGGGGGAGGAATTGGTAACACTGAAGCTTTCTTT. This chain uses TRBV6-5 with TRBJ1-1; TRBD1 is a possible D gene (5 bases). The CDR3 consists of 17 residues. Germline CDR1 reads MNHEY; CDR2 reads SVGAGI. Trimming took 2 bases from V and 2 from J, leaving 18 bases between them.

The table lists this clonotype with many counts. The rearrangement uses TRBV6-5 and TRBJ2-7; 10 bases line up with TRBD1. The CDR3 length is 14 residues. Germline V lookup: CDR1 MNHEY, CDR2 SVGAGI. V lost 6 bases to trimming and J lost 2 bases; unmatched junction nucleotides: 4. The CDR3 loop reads CASRGGQGAYEQYF. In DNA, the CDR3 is TGTGCCAGCAGGGGCGGACAGGGGGCCTACGAGCAGTACTTC.

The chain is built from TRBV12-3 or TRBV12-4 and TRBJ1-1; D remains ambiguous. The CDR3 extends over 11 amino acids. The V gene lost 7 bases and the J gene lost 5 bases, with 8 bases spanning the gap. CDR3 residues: CASTVGTEAFF. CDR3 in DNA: TGTGCCAGCACCGTGGGGACTGAAGCTTTCTTT.

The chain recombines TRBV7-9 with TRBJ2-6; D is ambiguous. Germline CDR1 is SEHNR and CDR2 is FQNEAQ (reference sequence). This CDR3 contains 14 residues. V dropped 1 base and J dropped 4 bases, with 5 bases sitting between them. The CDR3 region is CASSLVEGANVLTF. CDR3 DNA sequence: TGTGCCAGCAGCTTAGTCGAAGGGGCCAACGTCCTGACTTTC.

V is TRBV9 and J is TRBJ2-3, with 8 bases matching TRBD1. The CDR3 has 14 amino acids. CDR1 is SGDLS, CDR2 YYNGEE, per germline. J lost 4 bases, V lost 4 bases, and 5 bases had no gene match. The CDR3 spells CASSSRTGPDTQYF. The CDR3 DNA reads TGTGCCAGCAGCTCCCGGACAGGGCCAGATACGCAGTATTTT.

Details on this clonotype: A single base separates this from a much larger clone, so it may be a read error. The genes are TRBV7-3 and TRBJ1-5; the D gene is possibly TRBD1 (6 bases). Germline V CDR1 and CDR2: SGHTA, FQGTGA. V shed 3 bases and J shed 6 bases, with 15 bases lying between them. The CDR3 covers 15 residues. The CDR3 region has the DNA TGTGCCAGCAGCTTGCCGGGCAGGGGAGGTCAGCCCCAGCATTTT. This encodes CASSLPGRGGQPQHF.

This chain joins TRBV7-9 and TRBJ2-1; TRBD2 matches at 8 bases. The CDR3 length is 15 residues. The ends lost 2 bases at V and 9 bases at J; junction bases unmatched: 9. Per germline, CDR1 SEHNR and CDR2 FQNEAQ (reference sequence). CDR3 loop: CASSLMAGGRSEQFF. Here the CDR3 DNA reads TGTGCCAGCAGCTTAATGGCGGGAGGACGGAGTGAGCAGTTCTTC. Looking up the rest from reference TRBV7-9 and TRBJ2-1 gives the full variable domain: DTGVSQNPRHKITKRGQNVTFRCDPISEHNRLYWYRQTLGQGPEFLTYFQNEAQLEKSRLLSDRFSAERPKGSFSTLEIQRTEQGDSAMYLCASSLMAGGRSEQFFGPGTRLTVL.

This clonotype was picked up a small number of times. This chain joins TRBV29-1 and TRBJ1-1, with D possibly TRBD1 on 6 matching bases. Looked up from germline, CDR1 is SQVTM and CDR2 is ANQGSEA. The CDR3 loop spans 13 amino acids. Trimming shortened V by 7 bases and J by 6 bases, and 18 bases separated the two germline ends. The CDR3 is CSAGQGSIAEAFF. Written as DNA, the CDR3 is TGCAGCGCTGGTCAGGGGAGTATCGCTGAAGCTTTCTTT.

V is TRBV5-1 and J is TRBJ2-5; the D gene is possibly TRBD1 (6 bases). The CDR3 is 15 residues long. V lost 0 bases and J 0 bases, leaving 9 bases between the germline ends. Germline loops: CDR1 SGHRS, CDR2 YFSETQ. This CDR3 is CASSLVGQYQETQYF. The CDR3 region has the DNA TGCGCCAGCAGCTTGGTTGGACAGTACCAAGAGACCCAGTACTTC. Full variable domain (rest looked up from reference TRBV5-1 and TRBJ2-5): KAGVTQTPRYLIKTRGQQVTLSCSPISGHRSVSWYQQTPGQGLQFLFEYFSETQRNKGNFPGRFSGRQFSNSRSEMNVSTLELGDSALYLCASSLVGQYQETQYFGPGTRLLVL.

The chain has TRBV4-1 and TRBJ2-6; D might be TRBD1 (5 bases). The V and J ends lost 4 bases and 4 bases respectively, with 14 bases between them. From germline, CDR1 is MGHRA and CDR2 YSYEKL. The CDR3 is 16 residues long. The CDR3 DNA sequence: TGCGCCAGCAGCCGACACCAGGGATCCGGGGCCAACGTCCTGACTTTC. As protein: CASSRHQGSGANVLTF.

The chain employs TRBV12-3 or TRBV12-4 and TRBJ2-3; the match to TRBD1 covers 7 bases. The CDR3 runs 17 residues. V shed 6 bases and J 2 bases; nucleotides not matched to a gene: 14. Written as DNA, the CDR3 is TGTGCCAGCAGGACGACAGGGCCTTCCTACTACACAGATACGCAGTATTTT. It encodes CASRTTGPSYYTDTQYF.

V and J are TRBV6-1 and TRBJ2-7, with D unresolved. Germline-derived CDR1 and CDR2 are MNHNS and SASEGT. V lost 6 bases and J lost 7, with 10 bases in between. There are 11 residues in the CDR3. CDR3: CASRDMGEQYF. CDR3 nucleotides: TGTGCCAGCAGGGATATGGGTGAGCAGTACTTC.